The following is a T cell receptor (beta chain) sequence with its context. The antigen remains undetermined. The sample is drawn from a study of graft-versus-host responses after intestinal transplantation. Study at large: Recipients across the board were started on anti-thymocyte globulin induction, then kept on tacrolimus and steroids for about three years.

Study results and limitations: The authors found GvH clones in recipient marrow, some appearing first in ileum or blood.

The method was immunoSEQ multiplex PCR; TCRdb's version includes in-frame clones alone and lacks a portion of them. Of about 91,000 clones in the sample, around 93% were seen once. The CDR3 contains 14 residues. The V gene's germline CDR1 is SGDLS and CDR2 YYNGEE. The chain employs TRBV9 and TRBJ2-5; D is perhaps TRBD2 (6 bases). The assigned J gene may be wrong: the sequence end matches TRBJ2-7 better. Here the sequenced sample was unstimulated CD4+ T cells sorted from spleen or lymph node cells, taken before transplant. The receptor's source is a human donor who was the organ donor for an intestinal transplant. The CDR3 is CASSVAGDRDEQYF. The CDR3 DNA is TGTGCCAGCAGCGTAGCGGGAGATCGCGACGAGCAGTACTTC.